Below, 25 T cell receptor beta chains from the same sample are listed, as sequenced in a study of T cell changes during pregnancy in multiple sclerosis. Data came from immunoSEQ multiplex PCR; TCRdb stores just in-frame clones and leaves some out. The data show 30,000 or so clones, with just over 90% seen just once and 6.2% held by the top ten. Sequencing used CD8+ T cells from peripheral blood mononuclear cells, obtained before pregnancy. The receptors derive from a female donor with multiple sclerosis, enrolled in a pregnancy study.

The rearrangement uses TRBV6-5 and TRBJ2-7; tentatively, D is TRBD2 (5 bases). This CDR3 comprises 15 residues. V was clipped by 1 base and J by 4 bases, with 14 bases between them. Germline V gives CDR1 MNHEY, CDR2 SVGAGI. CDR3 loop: CASSYFVGASYEQYF. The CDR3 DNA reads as TGTGCCAGCAGTTACTTCGTGGGAGCTTCGTACGAGCAGTACTTC.

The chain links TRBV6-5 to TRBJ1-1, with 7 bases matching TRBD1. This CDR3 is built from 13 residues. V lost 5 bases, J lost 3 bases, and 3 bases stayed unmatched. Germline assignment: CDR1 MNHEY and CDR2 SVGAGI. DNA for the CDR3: TGTGCCAGCAGTAACAGGGGTTACACTGAAGCTTTCTTT. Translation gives CASSNRGYTEAFF.

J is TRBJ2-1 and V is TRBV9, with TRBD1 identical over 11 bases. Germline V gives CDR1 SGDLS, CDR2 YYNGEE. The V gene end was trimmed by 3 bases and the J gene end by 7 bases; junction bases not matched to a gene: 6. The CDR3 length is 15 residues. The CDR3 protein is CASSAGQGATNEQFF. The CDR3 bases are TGTGCCAGCAGCGCCGGACAGGGGGCGACTAATGAGCAGTTCTTC.

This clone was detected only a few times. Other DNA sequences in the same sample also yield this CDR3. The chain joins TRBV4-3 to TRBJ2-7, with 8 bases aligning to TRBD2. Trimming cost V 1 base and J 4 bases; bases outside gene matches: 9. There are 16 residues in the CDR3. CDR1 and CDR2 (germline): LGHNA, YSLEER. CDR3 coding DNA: TGCGCCAGCAGCCAAGGCCGGGACCGGGGGGGGTACGAGCAGTACTTC. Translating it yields CASSQGRDRGGYEQYF.

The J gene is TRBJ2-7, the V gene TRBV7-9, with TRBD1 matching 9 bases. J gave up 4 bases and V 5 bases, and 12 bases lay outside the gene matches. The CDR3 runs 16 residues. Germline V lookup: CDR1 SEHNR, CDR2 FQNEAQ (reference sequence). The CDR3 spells CASSHPTGGPLYEQYF. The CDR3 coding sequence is TGTGCCAGCAGCCACCCCACAGGGGGCCCTCTATACGAGCAGTACTTC.

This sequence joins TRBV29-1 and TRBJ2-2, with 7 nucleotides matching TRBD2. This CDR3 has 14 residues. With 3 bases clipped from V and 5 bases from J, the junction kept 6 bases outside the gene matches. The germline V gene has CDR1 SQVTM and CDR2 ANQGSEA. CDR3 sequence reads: CSVDGGSGTGELFF. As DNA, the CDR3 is TGCAGCGTTGACGGCGGGAGTGGGACCGGGGAGCTGTTTTTT.

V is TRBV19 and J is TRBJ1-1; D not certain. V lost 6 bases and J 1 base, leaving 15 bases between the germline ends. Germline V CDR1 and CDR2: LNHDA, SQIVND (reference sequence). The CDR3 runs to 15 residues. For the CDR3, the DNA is TGTGCCAGTAGCCCCTACGATTCCGAGAACACTGAAGCTTTCTTT. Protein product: CASSPYDSENTEAFF.

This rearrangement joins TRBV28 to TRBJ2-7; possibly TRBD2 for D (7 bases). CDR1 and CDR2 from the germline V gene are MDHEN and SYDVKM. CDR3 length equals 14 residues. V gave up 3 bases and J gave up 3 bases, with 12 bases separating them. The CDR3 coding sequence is TGTGCCAGCAGTTTTGAGGGGGAGGGCTACGAGCAGTACTTC. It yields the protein CASSFEGEGYEQYF. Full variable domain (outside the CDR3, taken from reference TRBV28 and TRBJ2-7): DVKVTQSSRYLVKRTGEKVFLECVQDMDHENMFWYRQDPGLGLRLIYFSYDVKMKEKGDIPEGYSVSREKKERFSLILESASTNQTSMYLCASSFEGEGYEQYFGPGTRLTVT.

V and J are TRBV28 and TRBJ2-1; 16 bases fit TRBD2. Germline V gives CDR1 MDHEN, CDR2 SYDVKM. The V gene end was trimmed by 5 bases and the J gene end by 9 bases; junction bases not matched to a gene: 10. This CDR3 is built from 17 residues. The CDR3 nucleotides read TGTGCCAGCAGTCGACTGGGACTAGCGGGAGGGAACGGTGAGCAGTTCTTC. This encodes CASSRLGLAGGNGEQFF.

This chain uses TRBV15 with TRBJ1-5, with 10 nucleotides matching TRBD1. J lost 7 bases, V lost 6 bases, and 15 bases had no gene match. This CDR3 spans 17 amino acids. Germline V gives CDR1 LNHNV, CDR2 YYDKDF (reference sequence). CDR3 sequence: CATSHNPGQGFRQPQHF. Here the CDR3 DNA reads TGTGCCACCAGTCATAACCCGGGACAGGGGTTTAGACAGCCCCAGCATTTT.

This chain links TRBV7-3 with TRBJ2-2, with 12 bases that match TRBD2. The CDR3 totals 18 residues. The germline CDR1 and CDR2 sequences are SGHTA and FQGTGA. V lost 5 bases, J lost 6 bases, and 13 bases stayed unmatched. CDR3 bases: TGTGCCAGCAGCCCTCGGACTAGCGGGATGTTTTTGGCCGGGGAGCTGTTTTTT. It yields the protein CASSPRTSGMFLAGELFF.

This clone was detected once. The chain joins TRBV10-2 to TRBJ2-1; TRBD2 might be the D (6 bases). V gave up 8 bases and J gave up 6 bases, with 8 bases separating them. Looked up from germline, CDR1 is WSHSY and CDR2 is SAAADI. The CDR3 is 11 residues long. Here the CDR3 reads CASGGINEQFF. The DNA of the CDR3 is TGCGCCAGCGGAGGGATCAATGAGCAGTTCTTC.

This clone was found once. The CDR3 here is CASSGAAVGNTGELFF. The CDR3 coding sequence is TGCGCCAGCAGCGGGGCTGCGGTCGGGAACACCGGGGAGCTGTTTTTT. This chain connects TRBV5-1 to TRBJ2-2; possible D gene TRBD1, 5 bases. The V gene lost 4 bases and the J gene lost 1 base, with 14 bases spanning the gap. There are 16 residues in the CDR3. Germline V lookup: CDR1 SGHRS, CDR2 YFSETQ. The full variable domain, in which reference TRBV5-1 and TRBJ2-2 provide the parts outside the CDR3, is KAGVTQTPRYLIKTRGQQVTLSCSPISGHRSVSWYQQTPGQGLQFLFEYFSETQRNKGNFPGRFSGRQFSNSRSEMNVSTLELGDSALYLCASSGAAVGNTGELFFGEGSRLTVL.

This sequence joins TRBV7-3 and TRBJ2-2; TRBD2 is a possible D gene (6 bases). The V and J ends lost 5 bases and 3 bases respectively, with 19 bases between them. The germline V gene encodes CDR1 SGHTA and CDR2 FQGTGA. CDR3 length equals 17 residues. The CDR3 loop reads CASSPRSRTTYTGELFF. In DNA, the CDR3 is TGTGCCAGCAGCCCACGGTCCAGGACTACTTACACCGGGGAGCTGTTTTTT.

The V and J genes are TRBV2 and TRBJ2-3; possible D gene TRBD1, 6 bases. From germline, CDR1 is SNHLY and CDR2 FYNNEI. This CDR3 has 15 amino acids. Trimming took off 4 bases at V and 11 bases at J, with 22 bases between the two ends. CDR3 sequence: CASSVGSEHIGGQYF. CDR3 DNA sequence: TGTGCCAGCAGTGTTGGTAGCGAGCACATAGGGGGGCAGTATTTT.

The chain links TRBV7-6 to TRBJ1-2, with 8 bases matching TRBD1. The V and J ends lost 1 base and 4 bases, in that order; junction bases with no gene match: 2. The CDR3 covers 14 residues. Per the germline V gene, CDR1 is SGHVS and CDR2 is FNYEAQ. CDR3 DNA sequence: TGTGCCAGCAGCTTAGAAGGACAGGGCTATGGCTACACCTTC. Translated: CASSLEGQGYGYTF.

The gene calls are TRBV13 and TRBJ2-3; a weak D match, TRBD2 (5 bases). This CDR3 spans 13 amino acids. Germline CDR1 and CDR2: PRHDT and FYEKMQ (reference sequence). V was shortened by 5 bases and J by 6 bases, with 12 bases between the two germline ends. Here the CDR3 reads CASSETIADTQYF. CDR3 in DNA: TGTGCCAGCAGCGAAACTATAGCGGATACGCAGTATTTT.

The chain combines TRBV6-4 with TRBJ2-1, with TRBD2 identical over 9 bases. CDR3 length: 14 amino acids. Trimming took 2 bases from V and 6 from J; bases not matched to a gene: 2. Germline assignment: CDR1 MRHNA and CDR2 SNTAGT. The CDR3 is CASSDGLASNEQFF. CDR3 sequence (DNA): TGTGCCAGCAGTGACGGACTAGCGAGCAATGAGCAGTTCTTC.

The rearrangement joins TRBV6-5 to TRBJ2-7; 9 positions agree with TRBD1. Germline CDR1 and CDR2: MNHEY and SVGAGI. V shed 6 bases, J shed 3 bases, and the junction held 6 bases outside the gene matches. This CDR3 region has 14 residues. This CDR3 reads CASSRDRVFYEQYF. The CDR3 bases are TGTGCCAGCAGCCGGGACAGGGTATTCTACGAGCAGTACTTC.

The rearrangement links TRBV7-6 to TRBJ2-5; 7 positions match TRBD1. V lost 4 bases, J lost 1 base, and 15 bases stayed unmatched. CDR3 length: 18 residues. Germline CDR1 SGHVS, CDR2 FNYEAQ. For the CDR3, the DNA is TGTGCCAGCAGCTCTCGGACAGGAGGAGAGGATTTCCAAGAGACCCAGTACTTC. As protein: CASSSRTGGEDFQETQYF.

The CDR3 protein is CASSSRDRGTTQPQHF. CDR3 nucleotides: TGTGCCAGCAGTTCCCGGGACAGGGGTACGACGCAGCCCCAGCATTTT. The chain is built from TRBV28 and TRBJ1-5, with TRBD1 identical over 10 bases. V lost 4 bases, J lost 7 bases, and 10 bases stayed unmatched. Germline CDR1 and CDR2: MDHEN and SYDVKM. The CDR3 runs to 16 residues.

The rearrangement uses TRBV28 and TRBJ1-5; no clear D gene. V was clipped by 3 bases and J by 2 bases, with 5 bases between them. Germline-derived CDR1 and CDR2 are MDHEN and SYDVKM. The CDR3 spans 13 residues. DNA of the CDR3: TGTGCCAGCAGTTTCAGTGGCAATCAGCCCCAGCATTTT. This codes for CASSFSGNQPQHF.

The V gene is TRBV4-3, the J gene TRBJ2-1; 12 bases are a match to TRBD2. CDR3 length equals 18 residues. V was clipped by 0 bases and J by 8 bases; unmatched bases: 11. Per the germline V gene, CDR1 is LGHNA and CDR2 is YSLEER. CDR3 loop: CASSQEVIGTSGRYEQFF. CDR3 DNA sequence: TGCGCCAGCAGCCAAGAAGTAATCGGGACTAGCGGGCGGTATGAGCAGTTCTTC.

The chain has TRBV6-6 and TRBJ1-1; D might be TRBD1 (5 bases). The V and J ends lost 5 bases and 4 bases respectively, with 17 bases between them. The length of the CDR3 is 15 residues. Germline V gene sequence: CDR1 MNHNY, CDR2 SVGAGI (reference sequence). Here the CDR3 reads CASSAGWRGGTEAFF. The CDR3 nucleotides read TGTGCCAGCAGTGCGGGGTGGAGGGGAGGCACTGAAGCTTTCTTT.

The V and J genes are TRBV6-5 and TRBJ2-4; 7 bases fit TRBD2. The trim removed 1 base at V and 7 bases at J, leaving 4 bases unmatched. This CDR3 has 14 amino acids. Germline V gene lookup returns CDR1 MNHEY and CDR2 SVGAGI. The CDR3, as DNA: TGTGCCAGCAGTTACTTCAGCGGGAATAACATTCAGTACTTC. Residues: CASSYFSGNNIQYF.